This TCR beta chain is drawn from a study of CD8 T cells in Susac syndrome. When the RNA was reverse transcribed, random hexamers were used with an input of roughly 0.45 to 1 ug. TCR beta CDR3 was amplified by immunoSEQ multiplex PCR. This amplification extended across 54 Vbeta and 13 Jbeta segments. TCRdb re-analysed the immunoSEQ multiplex PCR reads in MiXCR, keeping a single row per CDR3 protein. The sample has around 190,000 distinct CDR3 sequences, around 94% seen once; the top ten hold approximately 0.11%. The authors carried out high-throughput sequencing of TCR beta. They applied it to CD8+ and CD4+ T cells obtained from blood. TEMRA cells were enriched by FACS, while CD8+ and CD4+ T cells were obtained through a negative isolation that was performed magnetically. Sequenced material: CD4+ T cells from PBMCs. The TCR comes from a human donor with Susac syndrome.

Here the CDR3 reads CSARGRTSGGEWEQFF. CDR3 sequence (DNA): TGCAGTGCTAGAGGCAGGACTAGCGGAGGGGAGTGGGAGCAGTTCTTC. The chain couples TRBV20-1 to TRBJ2-1; 10 bases line up with TRBD2. This CDR3 comprises 16 residues. The V and J ends lost 1 base and 10 bases, in that order; junction bases with no gene match: 13. CDR1 and CDR2 (germline): DFQATT, SNEGSKA (reference sequence).